This entry lists 28 T cell receptor beta chains sequenced from one sample in a study of response to subunit inactivated influenza vaccine. TCRdb re-derived calls from the RT-PCR reads in MiXCR, one entry per CDR3 protein. The top ten clones hold approximately 11% of a sample with about 570,000 distinct CDR3 sequences, approximately 10% of them seen once. The sample also formed part of further work on T cells expressing NK-cell markers. As that study records: Template switching by 5'RACE with UMIs generated the TCR beta cDNA.

The sequencing used PBMCs from blood, collected on the day of vaccination. These receptors all stem from a man between 45 and 60 years old who received an inactivated influenza vaccine.

At least ten counts were recorded for this clonotype. The chain joins TRBV29-1 to TRBJ2-7; D unclear. The CDR3 runs to 12 residues. CDR1 and CDR2 (germline): SQVTM, ANQGSEA. Trimming cost V 6 bases and J 6 bases, with 15 bases left between them. The CDR3 sequence: CSVYISLGEQYF. The CDR3 region has the DNA TGCAGCGTGTACATATCTTTGGGCGAGCAGTACTTC.

The gene calls are TRBV18 and TRBJ2-1; 14 bases line up with TRBD2. Unmatched junction bases numbered 3, after V lost 0 bases and J lost 8 bases. Germline V gene data show CDR1 as KGHSH and CDR2 as LQKENI. The CDR3 is 16 residues long. The CDR3 protein is CASSPPGLAGVDEQFF. The CDR3 nucleotides read TGTGCCAGCTCACCACCGGGACTAGCGGGAGTTGATGAGCAGTTCTTC.

V is TRBV5-1 and J is TRBJ1-4; tentatively, D is TRBD1 (5 bases). This CDR3 contains 15 residues. Germline V gives CDR1 SGHRS, CDR2 YFSETQ. Deletions cut 5 bases from V and 0 bases from J, with 11 bases between. CDR3 sequence: CASRDTIATNEKLFF. The CDR3 region has the DNA TGCGCCAGCAGGGACACAATTGCAACTAATGAAAAACTGTTTTTT.

This clonotype showed up just a few times. The rearrangement joins TRBV12-3 or TRBV12-4 to TRBJ1-1; D is unresolved. The CDR3 spans 14 residues. Trimming cost V 6 bases and J 1 base, with 12 bases left between them. This CDR3 reads CASRIARRNTEAFF. As DNA, the CDR3 is TGTGCCAGCAGAATAGCACGTAGGAACACTGAAGCTTTCTTT.

The rearrangement links TRBV28 to TRBJ2-1; D perhaps matches TRBD1 (6 bases). The CDR3 length is 14 residues. Trimming left V 2 bases short and J 9 bases short, with 14 bases between. The germline gives CDR1 MDHEN, CDR2 SYDVKM. CDR3 DNA sequence: TGTGCCAGCAGTTTAACGCAGGGGTCGGGTGAGCAGTTCTTC. Translated, it gives CASSLTQGSGEQFF. The variable domain in full, completed from reference TRBV28 and TRBJ2-1, reads DVKVTQSSRYLVKRTGEKVFLECVQDMDHENMFWYRQDPGLGLRLIYFSYDVKMKEKGDIPEGYSVSREKKERFSLILESASTNQTSMYLCASSLTQGSGEQFFGPGTRLTVL.

This clonotype appeared a few times. The chain has TRBV20-1 and TRBJ2-5, with 11 nucleotides matching TRBD2. The CDR3 is made up of 15 amino acids. Germline V gene lookup returns CDR1 DFQATT and CDR2 SNEGSKA (reference sequence). The J segment lost 4 bases and the V segment lost 2 bases, leaving 6 bases of the junction unmatched. In DNA, the CDR3 is TGCAGTGCTAGACTAGCGGGGGGAGTGGGAGAGACCCAGTACTTC. It translates to CSARLAGGVGETQYF.

CDR3 sequence (DNA): TGTGCCAGCAGCCGCCTATTTGGGGACACTGAAGCTTTCTTT. Translating gives CASSRLFGDTEAFF. V usage is TRBV14 and J usage is TRBJ1-1; D not resolved. Germline CDR1 is SGHDN and CDR2 is FVKESK. The CDR3 runs to 14 residues. V gave up 4 bases and J gave up 3 bases, with 12 bases separating them.

There are many counts of this clonotype. The chain has TRBV20-1 and TRBJ2-1; no clear D. This CDR3 has 15 amino acids. Germline CDR1 DFQATT, CDR2 SNEGSKA (reference sequence). V was pared by 5 bases and J by 6 bases, with 20 bases between. The CDR3 DNA is TGCAGTGCTGGTGACATATTCTCCTCCACCAATGAGCAGTTCTTC. This encodes CSAGDIFSSTNEQFF.

This chain connects TRBV12-3 or TRBV12-4 to TRBJ2-3; possible D gene TRBD2, 6 bases. Trimming took 3 bases from V and 5 from J, leaving 21 bases between them. The CDR3 contains 17 residues. CDR3 sequence (DNA): TGTGCCAGCAGTTTTTCCCTTTGGGCCCCGGGGGAAGATACGCAGTATTTT. Encoded protein: CASSFSLWAPGEDTQYF.

This clonotype appeared a few times. The CDR3 sequence is CASSGREFGTQYF. The CDR3 nucleotides are TGTGCCAGCAGTGGAAGGGAGTTCGGGACCCAGTACTTC. The gene calls are TRBV12-3 or TRBV12-4 and TRBJ2-5; D is perhaps TRBD2 (5 bases). V was shortened by 5 bases and J by 7 bases, with 14 bases between the two germline ends. This CDR3 is built from 13 residues.

The chain employs TRBV15 and TRBJ1-5; D not certain. The germline V gene has CDR1 LNHNV and CDR2 YYDKDF (reference sequence). This CDR3 is 16 amino acids long. Trimming took off 1 base at V and 4 bases at J, with 14 bases between the two ends. The CDR3 DNA reads as TGTGCCACCAGCAGAGTGGGAGGGATTGGTAATCAGCCCCAGCATTTT. It translates to CATSRVGGIGNQPQHF.

This clonotype appeared many times. This chain connects TRBV25-1 to TRBJ2-5; D remains ambiguous. Deletions cut 1 base from V and 1 base from J, with 10 bases between. This CDR3 region has 15 residues. Germline values: CDR1 MGHDK, CDR2 SYGVNS. This CDR3 reads CASSEFLGPQETQYF. The CDR3 coding sequence is TGTGCCAGCAGTGAATTTCTAGGTCCCCAAGAGACCCAGTACTTC.

This clonotype appeared a few times. J is TRBJ1-1 and V is TRBV11-2, with D possibly being TRBD1 (6 bases). The CDR3 runs to 16 residues. Trimming shortened V by 4 bases and J by 1 base, and 16 bases separated the two germline ends. Germline V gene sequence: CDR1 SGHAT, CDR2 FQNNGV. The CDR3 DNA reads as TGTGCCAGCAGCTCCTATAGGAACAGGGCGAACACTGAAGCTTTCTTT. Translated: CASSSYRNRANTEAFF.

This sequence joins TRBV30 and TRBJ1-2; possible D gene TRBD1, 6 bases. The V and J ends lost 6 bases and 3 bases respectively, with 14 bases between them. The germline CDR1 and CDR2 sequences are GTSNPN and SVGIG (reference sequence). This CDR3 has 13 residues. The CDR3 nucleotides read TGTGCCTGCACCTCGGGGGCTGACTATGGCTACACCTTC. The encoded protein is CACTSGADYGYTF.

This clonotype appeared a few times. The V and J genes are TRBV4-1 and TRBJ1-1, with D tentatively TRBD1 (6 bases). The CDR3 is 14 residues long. The V end was cut by 3 bases, the J end by 3 bases, with 11 bases between. Germline lookup yields CDR1 MGHRA and CDR2 YSYEKL. CDR3 nucleotide sequence: TGCGCCAGCAGCCACGGGGGGGCGTACACTGAAGCTTTCTTT. This gives the protein CASSHGGAYTEAFF.

Regarding this clonotype: One junction end does not reproduce the germline sequence, and a read error may be involved. The chain uses TRBV10-3 and TRBJ2-7; 8 nucleotides match TRBD2. CDR1 and CDR2 from the germline V gene are ENHRY and SYGVKD. This CDR3 contains 16 residues. The CDR3 protein is CAISEPGGGGIGELYF. CDR3 nucleotides: TGTGCCATCAGTGAACCGGGAGGCGGGGGGATAGGCGAGCTGTACTTC.

This clonotype was recorded a few times. The chain recombines TRBV7-9 with TRBJ2-3; D call uncertain. The CDR3 is 16 amino acids. The V end lost 8 bases, the J end lost 1 base, and 19 bases lay between the germline ends. CDR1 is SEHNR and CDR2 is FQNEAQ in the germline V gene (reference sequence). The CDR3 loop is CASHLGGGTRTDTQYF. DNA of the CDR3: TGTGCCAGCCACTTAGGTGGTGGCACCCGCACAGATACGCAGTATTTT.

Many counts were recorded for this clonotype. The chain recombines TRBV3-1 with TRBJ1-6, with D uncertain. The germline V and J ends were trimmed by 4 bases and 0 bases, with 13 bases remaining between them. The germline V gene has CDR1 LGHDT and CDR2 YNNKEL (reference sequence). This CDR3 is built from 17 residues. The CDR3 here is CASSPAGFSSYNSPLHF. The CDR3 DNA sequence: TGTGCCAGCAGCCCGGCGGGTTTCAGCTCCTATAATTCACCCCTCCACTTT.

This clonotype was picked up a small number of times. The chain has TRBV28 and TRBJ2-1; a weak D match, TRBD1 (5 bases). The CDR3 loop spans 16 amino acids. The germline V gene has CDR1 MDHEN and CDR2 SYDVKM. V lost 5 bases and J lost 7, with 21 bases in between. The CDR3, as DNA: TGTGCCAGCAGTCCCCCCCGTGGCCTGAAGGGGAATGAGCAGTTCTTC. Its translation: CASSPPRGLKGNEQFF. Filled out from reference TRBV28 and TRBJ2-1, the complete variable domain reads DVKVTQSSRYLVKRTGEKVFLECVQDMDHENMFWYRQDPGLGLRLIYFSYDVKMKEKGDIPEGYSVSREKKERFSLILESASTNQTSMYLCASSPPRGLKGNEQFFGPGTRLTVL.

CDR3 loop: CASSPGTIGYEQYF. CDR3 in DNA: TGTGCCAGCAGCCCCGGGACCATCGGCTACGAGCAGTACTTC. This chain links TRBV7-8 with TRBJ2-7; tentatively, D is TRBD1 or TRBD2 (5 bases each). The germline V and J ends were trimmed by 5 bases and 3 bases, with 14 bases remaining between them. The CDR3 spans 14 residues. CDR1 and CDR2 (germline): SGHVS, FQNEAQ.

This clonotype was observed a handful of times. This rearrangement joins TRBV5-6 to TRBJ2-3; D call uncertain. The CDR3 has 15 residues. Germline V gene lookup returns CDR1 SGHDT and CDR2 YYEEEE. Trimming pared 0 bases from V and 3 bases from J, leaving 11 bases between. CDR3 in DNA: TGTGCCAGCAGCTTGGTACGCCTAGGGACAGATACGCAGTATTTT. Protein: CASSLVRLGTDTQYF.

This clonotype has only a few counts. The chain couples TRBV6-2 or TRBV6-3 to TRBJ1-2; maybe TRBD1 (6 bases). V dropped 7 bases and J dropped 1 base, with 7 bases sitting between them. There are 12 residues in the CDR3. Germline V gives CDR1 MNHEY, CDR2 SVGEGT. The CDR3 loop is CASKDSNYGYTF. CDR3 nucleotides: TGTGCCAGCAAGGACAGTAACTATGGCTACACCTTC.

The chain recombines TRBV7-2 with TRBJ2-5, with D possibly being TRBD1 (6 bases). The CDR3 sequence is 14 residues long. Germline loops: CDR1 SGHTA, CDR2 FQGNSA. V was pared by 3 bases and J by 5 bases, with 13 bases between. The DNA for the CDR3 is TGTGCCAGCAGCTTTAGGGGGAGTCGGGAGACCCAGTACTTC. Translated, it gives CASSFRGSRETQYF.

This clonotype was seen a few times. V and J are TRBV12-3 or TRBV12-4 and TRBJ2-1; 14 bases fit TRBD2. J was trimmed by 9 bases and V by 4 bases; bases with no gene match: 5. The CDR3 consists of 15 residues. The DNA of the CDR3 is TGTGCCAGCAGTTCGGGACTAGCGGGAGCTGGTGAGCAGTTCTTC. This sequence encodes CASSSGLAGAGEQFF.

The chain's CDR3 is CASSPLGGQGTFSYEQYF. CDR3 DNA sequence: TGTGCCAGCAGCCCGCTGGGGGGCCAGGGGACATTCTCCTACGAGCAGTACTTC. The chain links TRBV11-2 to TRBJ2-7; D tentatively fits TRBD1 or TRBD2 (6 bases each). In germline, CDR1 is SGHAT, CDR2 FQNNGV. The CDR3 has 18 amino acids. The V end was cut by 5 bases, the J end by 0 bases, with 23 bases between.

V usage is TRBV12-3 or TRBV12-4 and J usage is TRBJ1-1; D is perhaps TRBD1 (5 bases). The CDR3 is 15 residues long. Trimming took 3 bases from V and 5 from J, leaving 16 bases between them. The CDR3 nucleotides are TGTGCCAGCAGTTTGAGCCCTTCAGGGATTACTGAAGCTTTCTTT. Translating gives CASSLSPSGITEAFF.

This clonotype was counted only a few times. The chain joins TRBV12-3 or TRBV12-4 to TRBJ1-2; D not certain. Trimming pared 1 base from V and 5 bases from J, leaving 11 bases between. This CDR3 spans 14 amino acids. CDR3 in amino acids: CASSLDGSRYGYTF. The CDR3 bases are TGTGCCAGCAGTTTAGATGGCTCACGGTATGGCTACACCTTC.

The chain has TRBV10-2 and TRBJ2-5, with TRBD1 matching over 10 bases. V was clipped by 8 bases and J by 8 bases; unmatched bases: 14. The CDR3 is 15 amino acids. Germline CDR1 is WSHSY and CDR2 is SAAADI. CDR3 amino acids: CASLYDRTGGVTQYF. In DNA form, the CDR3 reads TGCGCCAGCCTATATGACAGGACAGGGGGTGTTACCCAGTACTTC.